Here is one T cell receptor (beta chain) with its context. The data were obtained in a study of blood T cells in healthy people across ages. It was with a sample-barcoded 5' primer and a J-beta primer mix that a second PCR of roughly 7 to 12 cycles was run. One entry per CDR3 protein, called by TCRdb with MiXCR from the 5' RACE reads. The data hold a few hundred thousand distinct CDR3 sequences, with 25% to 30% observed a single time. CDR1 DFQATT and CDR2 SNEGSKA come from the germline V gene (reference sequence). The V and J ends lost 8 bases and 3 bases respectively, with 19 bases between them. This CDR3 spans 14 amino acids.

This clonotype was sampled from a woman between 65 and 79 years old in good health. Material: blood. The chain has TRBV20-1 and TRBJ2-5; D is tentatively TRBD1 or TRBD2 (6 bases each). In nucleotides, the CDR3 is TGCAGTTCTAACAGGGAGGACGGAAAAGAGACCCAGTACTTC. This translates into CSSNREDGKETQYF.